This is a list of T cell receptor beta chains from one sample in a study of T-cell reconstitution after alpha-beta-depleted transplantation in children. Each CDR3 protein gets one entry after TCRdb re-called the PCR reads with MiXCR. The sample shows about 610,000 distinct CDR3 sequences, about 10% of them seen only once. This specimen was PBMCs from the stem cell graft donor, taken from the stem cell graft. The receptors shown here come from a human donor who donated a stem cell graft to a child with acute myeloid leukemia. The CDR3 runs from the conserved cysteine through the conserved F or W. The order of the fields is J gene, D gene, V gene, clone size, CDR3 protein, CDR3 DNA. A D gene is named only where the DNA matches it firmly. Size is omitted from some rows. Given values are once, few, many or a class for expanded clones.

>TRBJ2-6|.|TRBV7-8|.
CFTGMRSGANVLTF
TGTTTCACAGGGATGCGCTCTGGGGCCAACGTCCTGACTTTC
>TRBJ2-3|TRBD2|TRBV20-1|.
CSAPWAREATDTQYF
TGCAGTGCTCCCTGGGCGCGGGAGGCCACAGATACGCAGTATTTT
>TRBJ2-3|.|TRBV12-3/TRBV12-4|once
CAGAPRGPTDTQYF
TGTGCCGGGGCCCCACGGGGGCCCACAGATACGCAGTATTTT
>TRBJ2-2|TRBD2|TRBV20-1|many
CSAPAGGPVGELFF
TGCAGTGCTCCGGCGGGAGGGCCAGTCGGGGAGCTGTTTTTT
>TRBJ2-3|TRBD2|TRBV9|few
CASSVDGTTTDTQYF
TGTGCCAGCAGCGTAGATGGGACTACGACAGATACGCAGTATTTT
>TRBJ2-3|TRBD1|TRBV29-1|few
CSEPQGGF
TGCAGCGAACCTCAAGGGGGCTTT
>TRBJ1-2|TRBD1|TRBV20-1|.
CSARPYRDSYGYTF
TGCAGTGCTAGACCTTATCGGGACAGCTATGGCTACACCTTC
>TRBJ1-2|.|TRBV9|.
CASSVDWGNYGYTF
TGTGCCAGCAGCGTAGATTGGGGAAACTATGGCTACACCTTC
>TRBJ2-2|.|TRBV9|many
CASSPRSNTGELFF
TGTGCCAGCAGCCCCCGGTCAAACACCGGGGAGCTGTTTTTT
>TRBJ2-7|.|TRBV4-1|.
CASSQDRERWQYF
TGCGCCAGCAGCCAAGACAGGGAGCGCTGGCAGTACTTC
>TRBJ2-5|.|TRBV29-1|few
CSVGSGTPQETQYF
TGCAGCGTTGGCTCAGGGACCCCACAAGAGACCCAGTACTTC
>TRBJ2-5|TRBD2|TRBV29-1|many
CSVDGTSEETQYF
TGCAGCGTTGACGGGACTAGCGAAGAGACCCAGTACTTC
>TRBJ2-7|.|TRBV6-6|.
CAGSYSSYEQYF
TGTGCCGGCAGTTACTCCTCCTACGAGCAGTACTTC
>TRBJ1-6|.|TRBV20-1|.
CSAFRDPNSPSPLHF
TGCAGTGCTTTCCGGGACCCCAATAGCCCGTCACCCCTCCACTTT
>TRBJ2-1|.|TRBV4-3|many
CASSREAGFYNEQFF
TGCGCCAGCAGCCGGGAGGCAGGGTTCTACAATGAGCAGTTCTTC
>TRBJ1-1|.|TRBV12-3/TRBV12-4|many
CASSLGRANTEAFF
TGTGCCAGCAGTTTAGGGCGGGCGAACACTGAAGCTTTCTTT
>TRBJ2-3|.|TRBV11-2|few
CASSLESWEGDTDTQYF
TGTGCCAGCAGCTTAGAATCGTGGGAGGGGGACACAGATACGCAGTATTTT
>TRBJ2-7|.|TRBV4-3|few
CASSPKGEPLHEQYF
TGCGCCAGCAGCCCTAAAGGGGAACCACTCCACGAGCAGTACTTC
>TRBJ2-7|TRBD2|TRBV6-2/TRBV6-3|.
CASILKPSGLDEQYF
TGTGCCAGCATCCTAAAACCTAGCGGACTCGACGAGCAGTACTTC
>TRBJ2-7|.|TRBV29-1|many
CSVKTAYSYEQYF
TGCAGCGTCAAGACAGCCTACTCCTACGAGCAGTACTTC
>TRBJ2-1|.|TRBV18|few
CASSPLNSSYNEQFF
TGTGCCAGCTCCCCCCTAAACAGCTCCTACAATGAGCAGTTCTTC
>TRBJ1-2|.|TRBV3-1|many
CASSQGQAGGYTF
TGTGCCAGCAGCCAAGGACAGGCTGGTGGCTACACCTTC
>TRBJ2-7|.|TRBV20-1|.
CSARDYHPDYEQYF
TGCAGTGCTAGAGACTACCACCCCGATTACGAGCAGTACTTC
>TRBJ1-1|.|TRBV9|many
CASSVEGNTEAFF
TGTGCCAGCAGCGTAGAGGGTAACACTGAAGCTTTCTTT
>TRBJ1-4|.|TRBV27|.
CASSSIYRAPNEKLFF
TGTGCCAGCAGTTCCATCTACAGGGCGCCTAATGAAAAACTGTTTTTT
>TRBJ1-1|.|TRBV5-1|.
CASSSDPQNTEAFF
TGCGCCAGCAGCTCGGACCCCCAGAACACTGAAGCTTTCTTT
>TRBJ2-2|.|TRBV9|many
CASSVGANTGELFF
TGTGCCAGCAGCGTAGGGGCTAACACCGGGGAGCTGTTTTTT
>TRBJ2-7|.|TRBV5-6|many
CASQDYNSYEQYF
TGTGCCAGCCAGGACTACAACTCCTACGAGCAGTACTTC
>TRBJ1-2|.|TRBV10-3|.
CAISEAEAGASYGYTF
TGTGCCATCAGTGAAGCGGAGGCAGGAGCCTCCTATGGCTACACCTTC
>TRBJ2-1|TRBD2|TRBV28|many
CASSRTSGGYNEQFF
TGTGCCAGCAGCCGGACTAGCGGGGGCTACAATGAGCAGTTCTTC
>TRBJ2-7|.|TRBV19|.
CASSRKGTLYEQYF
TGTGCCAGTAGTAGAAAAGGCACCCTCTACGAGCAGTACTTC
>TRBJ2-3|.|TRBV6-1|.
CASSTGTAPSTDTQYF
TGTGCCAGCAGTACCGGGACGGCCCCAAGCACAGATACGCAGTATTTT
>TRBJ2-1|.|TRBV4-3|many
CASSQEDTGIGNEQFF
TGCGCCAGCAGCCAAGAAGACACGGGGATAGGCAATGAGCAGTTCTTC
>TRBJ2-1|TRBD2|TRBV6-2/TRBV6-3|few
CASSSTPGGRDTSSSYNEQFF
TGTGCCAGCAGTTCCACCCCCGGCGGGAGGGATACCAGTAGCTCCTACAATGAGCAGTTCTTC
>TRBJ2-7|TRBD2|TRBV20-1|many
CSATGLAEYEQYF
TGCAGTGCTACTGGACTAGCGGAGTACGAGCAGTACTTC
>TRBJ2-7|TRBD1|TRBV29-1|many
CSGLQQGTEQYF
TGCAGCGGGTTACAACAGGGGACGGAGCAGTACTTC
>TRBJ1-3|.|TRBV7-9|.
CASSLDRTNTIYF
TGTGCCAGCAGCTTGGATCGCACGAACACCATATATTTT
>TRBJ1-4|TRBD1|TRBV10-3|many
CAISEPDRAHEKLFF
TGTGCCATCAGTGAGCCCGACAGGGCACATGAAAAACTGTTTTTT
>TRBJ2-3|.|TRBV7-2|few
CASSLYSGSSADTQYF
TGTGCCAGCAGCTTGTACTCCGGGAGTTCGGCAGATACGCAGTATTTT
>TRBJ2-7|.|TRBV4-2|many
CASSQGVGFEQYF
TGTGCCAGCAGCCAAGGCGTCGGATTCGAGCAGTACTTC
>TRBJ2-7|.|TRBV9|few
CASSVIPPAPSYEQYF
TGTGCCAGCAGCGTAATCCCCCCAGCCCCCTCCTACGAGCAGTACTTC
>TRBJ1-2|TRBD1|TRBV20-1|many
CSAATPGGYGYTF
TGCAGTGCAGCGACCCCAGGGGGCTATGGCTACACCTTC
>TRBJ2-1|TRBD2|TRBV4-2|few
CASSQEGLAGVEQFF
TGTGCCAGCAGCCAAGAGGGACTAGCGGGAGTTGAGCAGTTCTTC
>TRBJ2-7|.|TRBV5-4|.
CASSFQHSEQYF
TGTGCCAGCAGCTTTCAACACAGCGAGCAGTACTTC
>TRBJ2-7|.|TRBV15|.
CATSRPDRTYEQYF
TGTGCCACCAGCAGACCCGACAGAACCTACGAGCAGTACTTC
>TRBJ1-1|.|TRBV15|few
CATSRESGAVTEAFF
TGTGCCACCAGCAGAGAGTCGGGTGCGGTCACTGAAGCTTTCTTT
>TRBJ1-5|.|TRBV5-1|many
CASSFDGGVGQPQHF
TGCGCCAGCAGCTTTGACGGAGGGGTTGGTCAGCCCCAGCATTTT
>TRBJ2-7|TRBD2|TRBV6-5|many
CASRQTGLAREQYF
TGTGCCAGCAGACAAACGGGACTAGCGAGAGAGCAGTACTTC
>TRBJ1-6|.|TRBV9|few
CASSFRSNSPLHF
TGTGCCAGCAGCTTCCGAAGTAATTCACCCCTCCACTTT
>TRBJ1-5|TRBD1|TRBV12-3/TRBV12-4|.
CASSLAGGNSNQPQHF
TGTGCCAGCAGTTTAGCAGGGGGCAACAGCAATCAGCCCCAGCATTTT